The 4 T cell receptor beta chains presented below share a single source sample, sequenced in a study of shared clonotypes between healthy human individuals (dated by TCRdb to about 2020). Libraries were constructed by the immunoSEQ multiplex PCR assay. Here the immuneACCESS table is served through TCRdb, limited to in-frame sequences with V and J called. Missing clones are a known gap in these copies; in checked studies unresolved V genes cover under half, and the rest lacks a known reason. For this sample the table gives hundreds of thousands of clones, of which around 67% were detected only once. Approximately 1.6% of the sample is held by the ten biggest clonotypes. Source material: memory CD4+ T cells sorted from blood. Reading the label with the study, this specimen's cell subset or site is: CD45RA-negative fraction. These receptors all stem from a woman aged 30 to 39 in good health.

This clone was seen at least ten times. This chain uses TRBV18 with TRBJ1-2, with TRBD1 matching 9 bases. The CDR3 is 13 amino acids. The ends lost 2 bases at V and 8 bases at J; junction bases unmatched: 3. The V gene's germline CDR1 is KGHSH and CDR2 LQKENI. In DNA, the CDR3 is TGTGCCAGCTCACCAGGGACAGGGCGCGGCTACACCTTC. It is translated as CASSPGTGRGYTF.

V and J are TRBV5-5 and TRBJ1-3; no firm D call. Deletions cut 0 bases from V and 4 bases from J, with 17 bases between. The CDR3 extends over 17 amino acids. Looked up from germline, CDR1 is SGHKS and CDR2 is YYEKEE (reference sequence). For the CDR3, the DNA is TGTGCCAGCAGCTTGGTTCCATCCACATACGGAGGAAACACCATATATTTT. Amino acid sequence: CASSLVPSTYGGNTIYF.

The rearrangement uses TRBV18 and TRBJ1-1; no clear D. The CDR3 has 12 amino acids. V lost 5 bases and J lost 6, with 10 bases in between. The germline CDR1 and CDR2 sequences are KGHSH and LQKENI. This chain's CDR3 is CASSSVTSEAFF. The CDR3 nucleotides are TGTGCCAGCTCATCGGTTACGTCTGAAGCTTTCTTT. The entire variable domain, with the rest obtained from reference TRBV18 and TRBJ1-1, is as follows: NAGVMQNPRHLVRRRGQEARLRCSPMKGHSHVYWYRQLPEEGLKFMVYLQKENIIDESGMPKERFSAEFPKEGPSILRIQQVVRGDSAAYFCASSSVTSEAFFGQGTRLTVV.

There are a few counts of this clone. This chain uses TRBV18 with TRBJ1-1, with 7 bases matching TRBD1. The CDR3 spans 15 residues. Germline V CDR1 and CDR2: KGHSH, LQKENI. J gave up 3 bases and V 3 bases, and 7 bases lay outside the gene matches. In DNA, the CDR3 is TGTGCCAGCTCACCTTGGGACAGAGATGACACTGAAGCTTTCTTT. It translates to CASSPWDRDDTEAFF.